This T cell receptor beta chain was sequenced during a study of identical twins. Study results and limitations: Twins' surplus sharing was weaker for beta out-of-frame sequences. Memory repertoires showed no such pattern, whereas abundant cord blood beta clonotypes carried fewer insertions.

MiXCR, run by TCRdb on the 5' RACE reads, gives a single entry per CDR3 protein. Of just over 500,000 distinct CDR3 sequences listed, less than 25% were seen once; the top ten hold around 1%. For this clonotype: The antigen is undetermined.

J lost 3 bases, V lost 3 bases, and 7 bases had no gene match. The CDR3 loop spans 16 amino acids. From germline, CDR1 is SGHNT and CDR2 YYREEE (reference sequence). These data are also associated with another study on T cells expressing NK-cell markers. Turning to that study: The dominant NKG2C+ clonotypes represented roughly 1.0-7.5% of CD8+ T cells in about six donors.

Input material: CD4+ T cells sorted from blood. The source of this sequence is a young woman in good health. The V and J genes are TRBV5-4 and TRBJ2-2; TRBD1 agrees at 8 bases. For the CDR3, the DNA is TGTGCCAGCAGCTCTCACAGGGGGTCGGACACCGGGGAGCTGTTTTTT. Amino acids: CASSSHRGSDTGELFF. Combining the CDR3 with reference TRBV5-4 and TRBJ2-2 gives the whole variable domain ETGVTQSPTHLIKTRGQQVTLRCSSQSGHNTVSWYQQALGQGPQFIFQYYREEENGRGNFPPRFSGLQFPNYSSELNVNALELDDSALYLCASSSHRGSDTGELFFGEGSRLTVL.